This entry is about one TCR beta chain. This specimen belongs to a study of control samples from healthy donors and cancer patients. Profiled with immunoSEQ multiplex PCR; TCRdb holds only in-frame clones, not every one. The repertoire includes under 150,000 clones, over 85% of them detected once, and 6.5% to 9.5% sits in the top ten. Germline assignment: CDR1 MNHEY and CDR2 SMNVEV (reference sequence). CDR3 size: 16 residues. V lost 6 bases to trimming and J lost 4 bases, with 18 bases between them. The specimen was PBMCs. The sequence was obtained from a man between 45 and 60 years old with head and neck cancer. The chain is built from TRBV27 and TRBJ1-4, with unresolved D. This chain's CDR3 is CASSSTRTAINEKLFF. The CDR3 nucleotides read TGTGCCAGCAGCTCTACTCGGACGGCAATTAATGAAAAACTGTTTTTT.